This T cell receptor (beta chain) appears in the sequencing data of a study of T-cell memory formation after mild COVID-19. Across the whole study: Each donor largely had its own TCR clusters.

TCRdb called the 5' RACE reads again in MiXCR, with one record for every CDR3 protein. The sample shows 350,000 or so distinct CDR3 sequences, 10% to 15% of them seen only once. Study-wide findings and caveats: Some clones that responded turned up in pre-infection memory, which suggests that cross-reactive memory joined in. Clones that contracted clustered mainly in CM and EM if CD4+ and in EMRA if CD8+.

Notes on this clonotype: What it recognizes is unknown.

This CDR3 has 13 residues. Unmatched junction bases numbered 2, after V lost 4 bases and J lost 6 bases. Germline CDR1 reads SNHLY; CDR2 reads FYNNEI. Sequences were obtained from PBMCs or a T cell subset sorted from them (not recorded which). The chain joins TRBV2 to TRBJ2-2; the match to TRBD2 covers 7 bases. The sequence derives from a young man who had mild COVID-19 (a few samples of this study predate the infection). Cell type and time point are not known. In DNA form, the CDR3 reads TGTGCCAGCAGTGGTCGGGAGGCCGGGGAGCTGTTTTTT. It yields the protein CASSGREAGELFF.